This T cell receptor (beta chain) was captured by sequencing in a study of CD8 T cells in ankylosing spondylitis. Study-wide results and caveats: Earlier literature documents some of the motif variants in reactive arthritis synovial fluid and blood.

Quantitative molecular-barcoded 5'-RACE generated the TCR beta libraries. TCRdb fed the 5' RACE reads into MiXCR, producing one record per CDR3 protein. This sample has around 230,000 distinct CDR3 sequences, with over 8.5% found just once. The CDR3 covers 16 residues. Germline V gene lookup returns CDR1 MNHEY and CDR2 SMNVEV (reference sequence). Trimming left V 7 bases short and J 0 bases short, with 13 bases between. This clonotype was detected ten times or more. Antigen: not known. Sequenced material: blood, either unsorted or a sorted T cell fraction (not recorded which). This receptor was taken from a male donor with ankylosing spondylitis or in good health (not recorded which). The rearrangement links TRBV27 to TRBJ2-6; possibly TRBD1 or TRBD2 for D (5 bases each). The CDR3 loop is CASKPGRLSGANVLTF. DNA for the CDR3: TGTGCCAGCAAGCCGGGACGCCTCTCTGGGGCCAACGTCCTGACTTTC.